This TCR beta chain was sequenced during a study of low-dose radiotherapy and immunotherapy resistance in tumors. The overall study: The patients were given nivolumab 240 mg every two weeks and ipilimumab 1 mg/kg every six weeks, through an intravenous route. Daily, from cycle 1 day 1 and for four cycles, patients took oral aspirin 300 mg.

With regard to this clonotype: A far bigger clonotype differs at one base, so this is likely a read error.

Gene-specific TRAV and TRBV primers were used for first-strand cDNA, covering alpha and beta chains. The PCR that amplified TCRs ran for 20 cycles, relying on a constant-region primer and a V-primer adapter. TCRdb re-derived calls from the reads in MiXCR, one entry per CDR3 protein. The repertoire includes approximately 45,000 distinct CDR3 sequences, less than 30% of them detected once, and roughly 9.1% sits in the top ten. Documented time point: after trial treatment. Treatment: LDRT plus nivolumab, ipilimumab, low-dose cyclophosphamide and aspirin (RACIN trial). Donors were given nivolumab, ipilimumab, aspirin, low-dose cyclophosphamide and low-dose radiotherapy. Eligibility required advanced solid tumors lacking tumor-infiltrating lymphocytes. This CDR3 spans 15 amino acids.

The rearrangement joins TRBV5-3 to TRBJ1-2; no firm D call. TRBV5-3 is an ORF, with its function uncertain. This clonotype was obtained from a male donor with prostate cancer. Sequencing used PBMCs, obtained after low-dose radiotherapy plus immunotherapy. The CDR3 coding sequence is TGTGCCAGCAGCTCGGCGGCGGACCCCAGTGAGGGCTACACCTTC. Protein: CASSSAADPSEGYTF.